The entry below gives a single T cell receptor (beta chain) sequence along with its context. Its target is unknown. The record originates from a study of T cell responses to AZD1222 COVID-19 vaccine. V dropped 4 bases and J dropped 7 bases, with 17 bases sitting between them. CDR3 size: 14 residues. Germline V gene sequence: CDR1 SGHRS, CDR2 YFSETQ. Here immunoSEQ multiplex PCR was the method, and the copy in TCRdb shows in-frame clones only, minus some. Among fewer than 110,000 clones, about 90% were seen once, and the ten largest hold approximately 17%. Whole-study results and caveats: A rise in Spike-specific TCR breadth and depth followed two AZD1222 doses. Regions 160-218 and 743-854 dominated among vaccine-associated CD4 TCRs spanning spike. The sample set comprised mostly white British donors with more females, and clonal diversity was possibly underestimated. AZD1222 recipients seropositive at baseline numbered only 6 or 7.

The sample was peripheral blood, taken on day 0 of AZD1222 vaccination. The chain links TRBV5-1 to TRBJ1-2; the D gene is possibly TRBD1 (5 bases). The TCR originated in an adult in good health. The DNA of the CDR3 is TGCGCCAGCAGCCCCCAGGGATCCCAAGGTGGCTACACCTTC. It translates to CASSPQGSQGGYTF.